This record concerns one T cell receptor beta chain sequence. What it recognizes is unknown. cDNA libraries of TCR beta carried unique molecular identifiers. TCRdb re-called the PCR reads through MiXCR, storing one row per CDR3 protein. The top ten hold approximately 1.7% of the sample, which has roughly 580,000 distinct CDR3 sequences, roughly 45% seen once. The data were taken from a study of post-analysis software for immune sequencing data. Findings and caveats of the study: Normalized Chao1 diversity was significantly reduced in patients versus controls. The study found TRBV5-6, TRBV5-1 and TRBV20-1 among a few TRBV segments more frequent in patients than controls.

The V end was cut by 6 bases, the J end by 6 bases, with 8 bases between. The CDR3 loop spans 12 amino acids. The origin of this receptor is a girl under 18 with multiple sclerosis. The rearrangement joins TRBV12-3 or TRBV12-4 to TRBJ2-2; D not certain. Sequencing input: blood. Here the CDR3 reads CASRWTSGELFF. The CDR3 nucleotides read TGTGCCAGCAGGTGGACGTCCGGGGAGCTGTTTTTT.